This TCR beta chain stems from a study of blood T cell repertoires in COVID-19. As for the study in general: Acute and convalescent COVID-19 samples came from the United States, Italy and Spain. Sample material is recorded as cDNA or gDNA derived from T cells, B-cell-depleted T cells, or PBMCs.

A few counts support this clone. The germline V gene has CDR1 LGHDT and CDR2 YNNKEL (reference sequence). Trimming shortened V by 3 bases and J by 8 bases, and 16 bases separated the two germline ends. This CDR3 comprises 14 residues. Original data processing: Estimates of nucleated cell counts were drawn from the amplification of reference gene primers. The repertoire was sequenced with immunoSEQ multiplex PCR; TCRdb's copy has only in-frame clones and lacks some. D and trimming come from the DNA, and the V and J calls and clone size come from that table. This table holds under 200,000 clones, approximately 85% found once.

This sequence joins TRBV3-1 (or the pseudogene TRBV3-2) and TRBJ1-1; possibly TRBD1 for D (5 bases). Sequenced material: peripheral blood. The source is a man aged 60-69 years who had recovered from COVID-19. The CDR3 spells CASSHLIPGEEAFF. The CDR3, as DNA: TGTGCCAGCAGCCACCTCATCCCGGGGGAGGAAGCTTTCTTT.